Sequencing of this T cell receptor (beta chain) was carried out in a study of identical twins. Study results and limitations: Carriage of fewer insertions was seen in abundant cord blood beta clonotypes, whereas memory repertoires showed none.

MiXCR was run by TCRdb on the 5' RACE reads, yielding one entry per CDR3 protein. The sample contains 1.5 million to 2 million distinct CDR3 sequences, less than 40% of which appear only once. The germline V and J ends were trimmed by 1 base and 13 bases, with 20 bases remaining between them. This CDR3 comprises 15 residues. CDR1 and CDR2 from the germline V gene are MGHRA and YSYEKL. In regard to this clonotype: The antigen remains undetermined.

The chain is built from TRBV4-1 and TRBJ2-4; D perhaps matches TRBD1 (5 bases). Input material: cord blood. The source of this sequence is a newborn girl in good health. CDR3 region: CASSQVGDSTYGQYF. The CDR3 DNA reads TGCGCCAGCAGCCAAGTGGGCGACAGTACCTACGGGCAGTACTTC.